The subject of this entry is one T cell receptor (beta chain). Its antigen is as yet unknown. The sample is drawn from a study of immune cell composition in non-small cell lung cancer. Study details: Tumours were mainly lung adenocarcinoma or squamous cell carcinoma. Whole-study results and caveats: Tumour TCR-beta clonality was not significantly tied to smoking pack-years. Roughly 80% of squamous and about 31% of adenocarcinoma cases had tumour-associated clones >0.5%.

Assay used: immunoSEQ multiplex PCR; TCRdb lists only in-frame clones, some missing. The table includes around 7,000 clones, 84% detected once. Normal lung sampling was at least 3 cm from the tumour, as distant as possible. The CDR3 length is 14 residues. Looked up from germline, CDR1 is MDHEN and CDR2 is SYDVKM. The V and J ends lost 7 bases and 3 bases, in that order; junction bases with no gene match: 5. Material for sequencing was non-adjacent lung tissue. The receptor comes from a human donor with non-small cell lung cancer. This chain uses TRBV28 with TRBJ2-5; 10 bases match TRBD1. CDR3 DNA sequence: TGTGCCAGCACCTCTGGGACAGGGGAAGAGACCCAGTACTTC. Protein: CASTSGTGEETQYF. Full variable domain (outside the CDR3, taken from reference TRBV28 and TRBJ2-5): DVKVTQSSRYLVKRTGEKVFLECVQDMDHENMFWYRQDPGLGLRLIYFSYDVKMKEKGDIPEGYSVSREKKERFSLILESASTNQTSMYLCASTSGTGEETQYFGPGTRLLVL.